The present TCR beta chain was sequenced within a study of blood T cell repertoires in COVID-19. For the study at large: Sites in the United States, Italy and Spain provided acute and convalescent COVID-19 samples. Sources were T cells, B-cell-depleted T cells, or PBMCs; the material itself was cDNA or gDNA.

CDR3 size: 13 residues. Between the trimmed V and J ends, which lost 3 bases and 9 bases, there was a span of 12 bases. As originally analysed: Estimated nucleated cell counts came from reference gene primer amplification. Here immunoSEQ multiplex PCR was the method, and the copy in TCRdb shows in-frame clones only, minus some. That table supplies the V and J calls and clone size; D and trimming were determined from the DNA. The sample gives fewer than 55,000 clones, 86% of which show up once; approximately 2% is in the top ten. The sequencing sample was made of peripheral blood. The TCR was taken from a woman between 55 and 75 years old with acute or convalescent COVID-19. This sequence joins TRBV12-3 or TRBV12-4 and TRBJ1-5, with D perhaps TRBD1 (5 bases). CDR3 sequence reads: CASSFYAGGPQHF. The CDR3 DNA is TGTGCCAGCAGTTTTTATGCCGGGGGGCCCCAGCATTTT.